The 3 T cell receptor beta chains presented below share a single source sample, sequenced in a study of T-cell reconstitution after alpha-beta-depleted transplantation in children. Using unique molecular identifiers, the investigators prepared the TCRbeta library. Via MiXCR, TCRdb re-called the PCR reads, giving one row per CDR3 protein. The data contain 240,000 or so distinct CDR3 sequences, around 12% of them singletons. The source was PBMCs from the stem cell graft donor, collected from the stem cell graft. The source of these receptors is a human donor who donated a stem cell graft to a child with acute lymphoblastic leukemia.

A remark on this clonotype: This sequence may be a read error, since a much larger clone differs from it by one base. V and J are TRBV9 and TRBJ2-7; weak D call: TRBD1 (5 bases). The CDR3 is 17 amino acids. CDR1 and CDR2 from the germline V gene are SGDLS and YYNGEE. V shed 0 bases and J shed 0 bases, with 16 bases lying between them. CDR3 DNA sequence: TGTGCCAGCAGCGTAGCTCCGGACACATTGAACTCCTACGAGCAGTACTTC. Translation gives CASSVAPDTLNSYEQYF.

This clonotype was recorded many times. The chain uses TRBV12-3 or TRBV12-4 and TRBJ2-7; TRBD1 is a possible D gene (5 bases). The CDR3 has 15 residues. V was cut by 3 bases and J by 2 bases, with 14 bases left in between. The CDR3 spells CASSFPRTPTYEQYF. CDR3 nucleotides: TGTGCCAGCAGTTTTCCCCGGACACCTACCTACGAGCAGTACTTC.

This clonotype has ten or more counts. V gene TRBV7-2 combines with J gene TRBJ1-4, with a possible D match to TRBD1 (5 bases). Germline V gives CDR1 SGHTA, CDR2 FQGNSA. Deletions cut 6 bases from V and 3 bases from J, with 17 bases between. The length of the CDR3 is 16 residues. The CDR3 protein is CASSSGRRLANEKLFF. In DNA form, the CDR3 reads TGTGCCAGCAGTTCGGGGCGGCGGTTAGCTAATGAAAAACTGTTTTTT.